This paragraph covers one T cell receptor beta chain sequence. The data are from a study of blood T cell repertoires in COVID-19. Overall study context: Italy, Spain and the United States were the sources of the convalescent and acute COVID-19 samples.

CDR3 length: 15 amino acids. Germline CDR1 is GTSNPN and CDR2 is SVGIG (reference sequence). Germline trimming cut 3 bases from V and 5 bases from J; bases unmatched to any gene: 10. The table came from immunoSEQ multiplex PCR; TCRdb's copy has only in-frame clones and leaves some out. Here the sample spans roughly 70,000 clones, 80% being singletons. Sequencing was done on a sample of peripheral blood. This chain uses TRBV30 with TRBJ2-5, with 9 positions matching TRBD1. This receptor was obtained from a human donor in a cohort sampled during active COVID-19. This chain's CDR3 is CAWRGSTGGGETQYF. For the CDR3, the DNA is TGTGCCTGGAGGGGGTCGACAGGGGGTGGGGAGACCCAGTACTTC.